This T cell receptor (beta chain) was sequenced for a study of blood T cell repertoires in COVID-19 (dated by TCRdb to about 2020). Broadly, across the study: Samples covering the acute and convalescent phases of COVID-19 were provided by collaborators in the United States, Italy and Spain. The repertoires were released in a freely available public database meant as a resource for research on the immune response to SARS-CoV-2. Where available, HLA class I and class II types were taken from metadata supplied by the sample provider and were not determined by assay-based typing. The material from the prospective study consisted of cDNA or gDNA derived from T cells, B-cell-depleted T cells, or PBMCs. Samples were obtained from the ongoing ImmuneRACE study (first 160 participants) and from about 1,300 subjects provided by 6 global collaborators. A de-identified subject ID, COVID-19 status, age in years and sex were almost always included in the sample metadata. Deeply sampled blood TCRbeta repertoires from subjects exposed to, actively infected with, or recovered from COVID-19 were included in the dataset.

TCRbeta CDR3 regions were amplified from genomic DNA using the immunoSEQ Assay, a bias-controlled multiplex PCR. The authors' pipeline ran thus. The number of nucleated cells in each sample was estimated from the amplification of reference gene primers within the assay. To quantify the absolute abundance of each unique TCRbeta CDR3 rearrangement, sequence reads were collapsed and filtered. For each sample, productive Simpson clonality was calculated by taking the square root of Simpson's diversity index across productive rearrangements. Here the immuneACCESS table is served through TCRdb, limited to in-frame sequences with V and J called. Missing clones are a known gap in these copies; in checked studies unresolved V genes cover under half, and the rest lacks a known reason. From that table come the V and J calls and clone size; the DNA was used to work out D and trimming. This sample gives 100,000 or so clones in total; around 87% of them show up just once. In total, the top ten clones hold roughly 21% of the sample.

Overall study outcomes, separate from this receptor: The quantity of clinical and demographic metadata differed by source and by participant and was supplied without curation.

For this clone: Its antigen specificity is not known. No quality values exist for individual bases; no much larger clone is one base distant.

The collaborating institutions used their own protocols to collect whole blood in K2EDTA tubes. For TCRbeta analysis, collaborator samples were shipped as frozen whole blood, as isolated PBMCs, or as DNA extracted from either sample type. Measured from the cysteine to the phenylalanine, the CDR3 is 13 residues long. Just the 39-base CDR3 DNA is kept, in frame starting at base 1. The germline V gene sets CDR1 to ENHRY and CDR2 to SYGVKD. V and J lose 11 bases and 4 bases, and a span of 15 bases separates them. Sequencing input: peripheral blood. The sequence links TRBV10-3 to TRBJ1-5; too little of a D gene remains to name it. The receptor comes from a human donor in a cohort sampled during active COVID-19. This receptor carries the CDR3 CAHQEGRNQPQHF. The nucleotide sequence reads TGTGCCCATCAGGAGGGCAGAAATCAGCCCCAGCATTTT.